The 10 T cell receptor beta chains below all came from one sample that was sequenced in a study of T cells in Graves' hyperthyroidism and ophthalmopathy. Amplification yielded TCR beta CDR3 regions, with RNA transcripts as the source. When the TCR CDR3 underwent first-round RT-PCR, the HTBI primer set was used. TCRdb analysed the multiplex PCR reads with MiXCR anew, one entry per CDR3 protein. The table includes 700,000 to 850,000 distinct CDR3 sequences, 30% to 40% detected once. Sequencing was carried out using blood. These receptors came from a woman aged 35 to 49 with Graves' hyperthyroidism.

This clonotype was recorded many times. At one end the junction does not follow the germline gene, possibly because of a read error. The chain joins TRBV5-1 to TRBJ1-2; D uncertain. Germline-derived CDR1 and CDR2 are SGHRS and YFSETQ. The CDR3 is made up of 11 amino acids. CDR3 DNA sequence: TGTGCCAGTAGCAGTGGTGATGGCTACACCTTC. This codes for CASSSGDGYTF.

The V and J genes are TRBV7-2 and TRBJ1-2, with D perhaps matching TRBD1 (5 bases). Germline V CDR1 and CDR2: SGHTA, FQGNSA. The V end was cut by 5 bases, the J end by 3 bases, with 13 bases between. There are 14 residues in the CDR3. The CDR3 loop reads CASSQLAGDYGYTF. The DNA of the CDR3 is TGTGCCAGCAGCCAACTCGCGGGGGACTATGGCTACACCTTC.

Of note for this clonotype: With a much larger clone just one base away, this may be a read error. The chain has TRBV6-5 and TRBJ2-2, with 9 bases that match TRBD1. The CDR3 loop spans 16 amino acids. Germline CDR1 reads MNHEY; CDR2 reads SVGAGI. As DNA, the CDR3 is TGTGCCAGCAGGCCACAGGGGGCAGCGAACACCGGGGAGCTGCTTTTT. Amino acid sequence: CASRPQGAANTGELLF.

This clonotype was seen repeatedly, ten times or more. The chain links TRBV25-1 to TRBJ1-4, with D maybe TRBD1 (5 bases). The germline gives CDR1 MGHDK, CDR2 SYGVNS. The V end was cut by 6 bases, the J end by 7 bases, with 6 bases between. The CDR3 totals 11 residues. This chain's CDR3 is CASRGLEKLFF. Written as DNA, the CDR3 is TGTGCCAGCAGGGGGCTTGAAAAACTGTTTTTT.

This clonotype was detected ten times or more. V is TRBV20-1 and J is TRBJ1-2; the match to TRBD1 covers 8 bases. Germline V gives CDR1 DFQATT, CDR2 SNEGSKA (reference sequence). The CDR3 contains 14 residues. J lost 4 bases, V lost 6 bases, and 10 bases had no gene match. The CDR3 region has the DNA TGCAGTGCGAGTATGGGACAGGCGGGCTATGGCTACACCTTC. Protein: CSASMGQAGYGYTF.

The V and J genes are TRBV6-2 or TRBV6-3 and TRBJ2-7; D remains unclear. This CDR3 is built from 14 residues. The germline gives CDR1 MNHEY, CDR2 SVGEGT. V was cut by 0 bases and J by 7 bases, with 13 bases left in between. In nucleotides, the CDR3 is TGTGCCAGCAGTTACTCGGACGGTGGAGATGAGCAGTACTTC. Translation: CASSYSDGGDEQYF.

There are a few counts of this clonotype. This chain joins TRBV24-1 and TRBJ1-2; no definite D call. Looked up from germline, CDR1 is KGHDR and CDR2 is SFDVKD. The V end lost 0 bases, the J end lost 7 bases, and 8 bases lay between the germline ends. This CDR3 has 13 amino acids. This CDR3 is CATSDLRGGGYTF. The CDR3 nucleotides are TGTGCCACCAGTGATTTGCGGGGAGGTGGCTACACCTTC.

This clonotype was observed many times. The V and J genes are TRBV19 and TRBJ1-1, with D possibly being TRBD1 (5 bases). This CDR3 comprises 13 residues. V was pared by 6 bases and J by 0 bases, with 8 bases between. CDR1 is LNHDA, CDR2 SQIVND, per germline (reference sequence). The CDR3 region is CASSMTVNTEAFF. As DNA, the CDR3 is TGTGCCAGTAGCATGACAGTGAACACTGAAGCTTTCTTT. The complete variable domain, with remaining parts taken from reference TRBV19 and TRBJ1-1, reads DGGITQSPKYLFRKEGQNVTLSCEQNLNHDAMYWYRQDPGQGLRLIYYSQIVNDFQKGDIAEGYSVSREKKESFPLTVTSAQKNPTAFYLCASSMTVNTEAFFGQGTRLTVV.

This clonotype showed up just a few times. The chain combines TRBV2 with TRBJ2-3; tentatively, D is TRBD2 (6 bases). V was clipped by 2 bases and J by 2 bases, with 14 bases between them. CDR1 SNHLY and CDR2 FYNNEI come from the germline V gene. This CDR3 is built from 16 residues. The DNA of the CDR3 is TGTGCCAGCAGTGAAAGGCGGGACGACCCCACAGATACGCAGTATTTT. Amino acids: CASSERRDDPTDTQYF. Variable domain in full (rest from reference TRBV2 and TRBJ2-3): EPEVTQTPSHQVTQMGQEVILRCVPISNHLYFYWYRQILGQKVEFLVSFYNNEISEKSEIFDDQFSVERPDGSNFTLKIRSTKLEDSAMYFCASSERRDDPTDTQYFGPGTRLTVL.

This chain's CDR3 is CASSIVQGGPTQPQHF. The CDR3 DNA sequence: TGTGCCAGTAGTATCGTACAGGGAGGGCCCACGCAGCCCCAGCATTTT. V and J are TRBV19 and TRBJ1-5, with TRBD1 as a possible D gene (6 bases). The V gene's germline CDR1 is LNHDA and CDR2 SQIVND (reference sequence). The CDR3 has 16 amino acids. The V gene lost 3 bases and the J gene lost 7 bases, with 19 bases spanning the gap.